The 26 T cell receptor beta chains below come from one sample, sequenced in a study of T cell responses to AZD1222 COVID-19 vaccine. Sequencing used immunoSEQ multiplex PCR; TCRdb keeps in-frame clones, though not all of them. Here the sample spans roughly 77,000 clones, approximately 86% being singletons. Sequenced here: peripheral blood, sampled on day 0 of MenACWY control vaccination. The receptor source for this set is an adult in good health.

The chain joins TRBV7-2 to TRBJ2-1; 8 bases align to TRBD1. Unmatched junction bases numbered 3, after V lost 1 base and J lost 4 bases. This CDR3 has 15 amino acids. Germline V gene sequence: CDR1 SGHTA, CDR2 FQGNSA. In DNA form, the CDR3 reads TGTGCCAGCAGCTTAGTCGGACAGGGATACAATGAGCAGTTCTTC. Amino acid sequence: CASSLVGQGYNEQFF.

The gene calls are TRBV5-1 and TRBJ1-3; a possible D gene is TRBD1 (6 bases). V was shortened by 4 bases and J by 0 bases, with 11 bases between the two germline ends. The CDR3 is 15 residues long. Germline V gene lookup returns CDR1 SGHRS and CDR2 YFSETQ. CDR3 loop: CASSPTGRSGNTIYF. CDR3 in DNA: TGCGCCAGCAGCCCGACAGGACGCTCTGGAAACACCATATATTTT.

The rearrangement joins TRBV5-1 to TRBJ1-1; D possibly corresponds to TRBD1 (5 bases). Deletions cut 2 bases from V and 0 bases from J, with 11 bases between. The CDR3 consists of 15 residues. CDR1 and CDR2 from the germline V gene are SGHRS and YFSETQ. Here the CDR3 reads CASSFSGTLNTEAFF. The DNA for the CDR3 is TGCGCCAGCAGCTTCTCCGGGACCTTGAACACTGAAGCTTTCTTT. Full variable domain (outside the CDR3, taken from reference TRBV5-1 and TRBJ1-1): KAGVTQTPRYLIKTRGQQVTLSCSPISGHRSVSWYQQTPGQGLQFLFEYFSETQRNKGNFPGRFSGRQFSNSRSEMNVSTLELGDSALYLCASSFSGTLNTEAFFGQGTRLTVV.

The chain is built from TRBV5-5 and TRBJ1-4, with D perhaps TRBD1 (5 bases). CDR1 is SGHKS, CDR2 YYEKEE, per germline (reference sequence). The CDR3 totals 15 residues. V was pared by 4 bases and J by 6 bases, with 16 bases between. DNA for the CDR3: TGTGCCAGCAGCCTTGAGGGCAGGGCACATGAAAAACTGTTTTTT. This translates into CASSLEGRAHEKLFF.

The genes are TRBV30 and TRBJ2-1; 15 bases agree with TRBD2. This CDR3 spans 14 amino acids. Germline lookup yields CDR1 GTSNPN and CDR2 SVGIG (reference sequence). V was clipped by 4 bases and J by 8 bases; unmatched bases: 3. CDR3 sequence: CAWTGLAGGYEQFF. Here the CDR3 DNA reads TGTGCCTGGACGGGACTAGCGGGGGGCTATGAGCAGTTCTTC. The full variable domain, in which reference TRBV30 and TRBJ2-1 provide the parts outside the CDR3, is SQTIHQWPATLVQPVGSPLSLECTVEGTSNPNLYWYRQAAGRGLQLLFYSVGIGQISSEVPQNLSASRPQDRQFILSSKKLLLSDSGFYLCAWTGLAGGYEQFFGPGTRLTVL.

The CDR3 here is CSVDPGTYGYTF. The CDR3 nucleotides read TGCAGCGTTGACCCAGGGACCTATGGCTACACCTTC. This sequence joins TRBV29-1 and TRBJ1-2; a possible D gene is TRBD1 (5 bases). The V gene's germline CDR1 is SQVTM and CDR2 ANQGSEA. The CDR3 extends over 12 amino acids. V lost 3 bases to trimming and J lost 4 bases, with 9 bases between them. Full variable domain (outside the CDR3, taken from reference TRBV29-1 and TRBJ1-2): SAVISQKPSRDICQRGTSLTIQCQVDSQVTMMFWYRQQPGQSLTLIATANQGSEATYESGFVIDKFPISRPNLTFSTLTVSNMSPEDSSIYLCSVDPGTYGYTFGSGTRLTVV.

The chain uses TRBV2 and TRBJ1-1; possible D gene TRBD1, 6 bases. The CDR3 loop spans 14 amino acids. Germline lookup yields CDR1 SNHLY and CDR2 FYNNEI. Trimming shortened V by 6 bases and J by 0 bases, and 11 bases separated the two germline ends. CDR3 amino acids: CASREQGMNTEAFF. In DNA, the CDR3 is TGTGCCAGCAGGGAACAGGGTATGAACACTGAAGCTTTCTTT.

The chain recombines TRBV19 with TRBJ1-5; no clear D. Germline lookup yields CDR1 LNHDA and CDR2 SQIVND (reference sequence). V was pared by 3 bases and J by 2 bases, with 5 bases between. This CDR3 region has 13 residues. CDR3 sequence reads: CASSMGRNQPQHF. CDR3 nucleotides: TGTGCCAGTAGTATGGGTCGCAATCAGCCCCAGCATTTT.

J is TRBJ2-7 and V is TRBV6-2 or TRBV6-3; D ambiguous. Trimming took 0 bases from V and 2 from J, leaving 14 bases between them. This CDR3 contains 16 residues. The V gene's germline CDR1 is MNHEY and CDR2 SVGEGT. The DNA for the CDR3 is TGTGCCAGCAGTTACTCTAAACAGCGTTCGCCCTACGAGCAGTACTTC. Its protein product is CASSYSKQRSPYEQYF.

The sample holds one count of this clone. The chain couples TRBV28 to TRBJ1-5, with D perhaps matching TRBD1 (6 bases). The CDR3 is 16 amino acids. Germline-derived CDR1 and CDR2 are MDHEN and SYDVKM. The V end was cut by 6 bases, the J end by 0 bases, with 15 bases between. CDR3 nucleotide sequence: TGTGCCAGCAGCGCACAGGGCACCCTTAGCAATCAGCCCCAGCATTTT. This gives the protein CASSAQGTLSNQPQHF.

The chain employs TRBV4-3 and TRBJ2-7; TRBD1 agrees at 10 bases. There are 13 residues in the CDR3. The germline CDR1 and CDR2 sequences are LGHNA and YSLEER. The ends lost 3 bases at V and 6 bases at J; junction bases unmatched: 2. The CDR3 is CASSQGQGSEQYF. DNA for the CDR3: TGCGCCAGCAGCCAGGGACAGGGGTCCGAGCAGTACTTC.

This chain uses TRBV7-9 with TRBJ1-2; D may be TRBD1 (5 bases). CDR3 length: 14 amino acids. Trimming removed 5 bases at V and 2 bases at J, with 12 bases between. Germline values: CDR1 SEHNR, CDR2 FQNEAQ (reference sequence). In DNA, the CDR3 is TGTGCCAGCAGCACCCGGGACGGGAACTATGGCTACACCTTC. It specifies CASSTRDGNYGYTF. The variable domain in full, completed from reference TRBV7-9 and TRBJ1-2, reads DTGVSQNPRHKITKRGQNVTFRCDPISEHNRLYWYRQTLGQGPEFLTYFQNEAQLEKSRLLSDRFSAERPKGSFSTLEIQRTEQGDSAMYLCASSTRDGNYGYTFGSGTRLTVV.

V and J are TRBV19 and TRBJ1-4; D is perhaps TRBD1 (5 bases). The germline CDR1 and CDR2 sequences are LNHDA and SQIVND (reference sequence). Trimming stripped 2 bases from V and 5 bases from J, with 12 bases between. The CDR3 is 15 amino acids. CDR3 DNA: TGTGCCAGTAGTATAAGAGGGACCCTAAATGAAAAACTGTTTTTT. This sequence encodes CASSIRGTLNEKLFF.

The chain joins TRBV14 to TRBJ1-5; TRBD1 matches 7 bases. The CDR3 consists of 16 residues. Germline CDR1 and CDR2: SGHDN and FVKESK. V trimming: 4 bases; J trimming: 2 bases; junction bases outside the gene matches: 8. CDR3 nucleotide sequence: TGTGCCAGCAGCCGTAAACAGGGGAGGCGCAATCAGCCCCAGCATTTT. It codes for CASSRKQGRRNQPQHF.

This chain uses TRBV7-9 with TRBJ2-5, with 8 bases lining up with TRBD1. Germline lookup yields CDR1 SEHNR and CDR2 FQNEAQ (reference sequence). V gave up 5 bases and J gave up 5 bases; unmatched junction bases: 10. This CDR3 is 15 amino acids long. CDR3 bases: TGTGCCAGCAGCCTCCGGACAGGGCTGGAGGAGACCCAGTACTTC. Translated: CASSLRTGLEETQYF.

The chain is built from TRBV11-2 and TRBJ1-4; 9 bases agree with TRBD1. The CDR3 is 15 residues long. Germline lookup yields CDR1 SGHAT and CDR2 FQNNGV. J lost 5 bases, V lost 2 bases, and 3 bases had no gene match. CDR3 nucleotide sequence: TGTGCCAGCAGCTTATCCGGGACAGGGAATGAAAAACTGTTTTTT. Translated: CASSLSGTGNEKLFF.

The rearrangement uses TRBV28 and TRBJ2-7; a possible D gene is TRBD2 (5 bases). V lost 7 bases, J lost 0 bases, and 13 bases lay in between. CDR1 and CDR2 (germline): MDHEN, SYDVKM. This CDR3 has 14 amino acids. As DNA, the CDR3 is TGTGCCAGCAATCTCCCCCGGGGCTCCTACGAGCAGTACTTC. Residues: CASNLPRGSYEQYF.

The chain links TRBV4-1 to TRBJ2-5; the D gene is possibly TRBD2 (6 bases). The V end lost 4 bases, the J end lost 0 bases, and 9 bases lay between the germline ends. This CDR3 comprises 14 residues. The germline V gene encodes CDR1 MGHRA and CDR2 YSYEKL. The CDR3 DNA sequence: TGCGCCAGCAGCCTCGGGACTCACCAAGAGACCCAGTACTTC. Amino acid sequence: CASSLGTHQETQYF.

The CDR3 DNA reads TGTGCCTTGGGGGCTAGCGGGGGGGCGGAGACCCAGTACTTC. Its protein is CALGASGGAETQYF. The chain recombines TRBV30 with TRBJ2-5; 12 bases map to TRBD2. The CDR3 is 14 residues long. The ends lost 7 bases at V and 5 bases at J; junction bases unmatched: 8. CDR1 GTSNPN and CDR2 SVGIG come from the germline V gene (reference sequence).

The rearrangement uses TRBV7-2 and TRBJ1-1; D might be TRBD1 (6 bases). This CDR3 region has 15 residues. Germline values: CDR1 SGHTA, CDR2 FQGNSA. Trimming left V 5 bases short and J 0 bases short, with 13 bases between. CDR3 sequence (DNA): TGTGCCAGCAGCCCCGGACAGTCGTTGAACACTGAAGCTTTCTTT. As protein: CASSPGQSLNTEAFF.

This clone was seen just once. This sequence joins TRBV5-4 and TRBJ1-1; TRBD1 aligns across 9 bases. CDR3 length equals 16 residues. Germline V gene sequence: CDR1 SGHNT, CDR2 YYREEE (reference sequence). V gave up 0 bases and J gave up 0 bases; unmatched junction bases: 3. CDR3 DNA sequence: TGTGCCAGCAGCTTGGGGACAGGGGCCCTGAACACTGAAGCTTTCTTT. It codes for CASSLGTGALNTEAFF.

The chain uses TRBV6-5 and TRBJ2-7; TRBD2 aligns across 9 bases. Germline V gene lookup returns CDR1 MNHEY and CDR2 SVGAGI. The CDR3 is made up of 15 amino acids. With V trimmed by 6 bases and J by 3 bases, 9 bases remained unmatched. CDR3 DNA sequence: TGTGCCAGCAGGGTGGGCCTAGCGGGGAGCTACGAGCAGTACTTC. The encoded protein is CASRVGLAGSYEQYF.

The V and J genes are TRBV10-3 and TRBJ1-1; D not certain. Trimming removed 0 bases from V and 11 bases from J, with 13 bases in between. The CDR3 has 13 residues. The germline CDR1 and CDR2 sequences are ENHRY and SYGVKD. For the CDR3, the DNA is TGTGCCATCAGTGAGTCGCACAGTTGGGCGGCTTTCTTT. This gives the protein CAISESHSWAAFF.

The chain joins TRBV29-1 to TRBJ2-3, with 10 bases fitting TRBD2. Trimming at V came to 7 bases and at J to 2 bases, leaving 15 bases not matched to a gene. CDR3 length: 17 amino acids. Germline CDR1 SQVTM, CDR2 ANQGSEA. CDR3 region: CSGGGLAILGPTDTQYF. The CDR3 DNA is TGCAGCGGGGGGGGACTAGCGATACTGGGACCCACAGATACGCAGTATTTT.

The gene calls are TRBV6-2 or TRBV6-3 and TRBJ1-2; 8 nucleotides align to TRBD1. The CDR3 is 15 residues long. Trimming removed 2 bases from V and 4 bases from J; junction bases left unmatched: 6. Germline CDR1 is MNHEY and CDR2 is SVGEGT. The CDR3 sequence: CASSYRTGRGYGYTF. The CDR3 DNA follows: TGTGCCAGCAGTTACCGGACAGGGAGGGGCTATGGCTACACCTTC.

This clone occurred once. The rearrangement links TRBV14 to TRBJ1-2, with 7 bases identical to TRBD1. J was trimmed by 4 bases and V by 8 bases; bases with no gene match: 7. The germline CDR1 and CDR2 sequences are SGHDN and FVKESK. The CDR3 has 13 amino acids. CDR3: CASSPGQSYGYTF. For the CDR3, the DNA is TGTGCCAGCTCACCGGGACAGTCCTATGGCTACACCTTC.